The source of this T cell receptor beta chain is a study of T cell repertoires in cytomegalovirus infection. Study-wide background: An indication of both CMV infection and matching HLA type came from public TCR beta signatures.

Comment on this clonotype: What it binds is not known.

From the reads, TCRdb called clonotypes with MiXCR, one entry per CDR3 protein. Seen here are about 490,000 distinct CDR3 sequences, more than 20% observed once, and the top ten hold about 13%. Germline CDR1 and CDR2: WNHNN and SYGVQD (reference sequence). J gave up 9 bases and V 6 bases, and 7 bases lay outside the gene matches. The CDR3 loop spans 13 amino acids. General study results and limits: The response measured ex vivo was dominated by TCR beta clonotypes (HLA-C-restricted and CMV-specific).

This TCR derives from a human donor in good health (CMV status not recorded). Some clones in this sample may be carry-over from other donors' samples. The source material was PBMCs. The chain is built from TRBV10-1 and TRBJ2-1, with 8 bases that match TRBD1. CDR3 protein: CASSAGTGFEQFF. The CDR3 DNA reads as TGCGCCAGCAGCGCCGGGACAGGTTTTGAGCAGTTCTTC.